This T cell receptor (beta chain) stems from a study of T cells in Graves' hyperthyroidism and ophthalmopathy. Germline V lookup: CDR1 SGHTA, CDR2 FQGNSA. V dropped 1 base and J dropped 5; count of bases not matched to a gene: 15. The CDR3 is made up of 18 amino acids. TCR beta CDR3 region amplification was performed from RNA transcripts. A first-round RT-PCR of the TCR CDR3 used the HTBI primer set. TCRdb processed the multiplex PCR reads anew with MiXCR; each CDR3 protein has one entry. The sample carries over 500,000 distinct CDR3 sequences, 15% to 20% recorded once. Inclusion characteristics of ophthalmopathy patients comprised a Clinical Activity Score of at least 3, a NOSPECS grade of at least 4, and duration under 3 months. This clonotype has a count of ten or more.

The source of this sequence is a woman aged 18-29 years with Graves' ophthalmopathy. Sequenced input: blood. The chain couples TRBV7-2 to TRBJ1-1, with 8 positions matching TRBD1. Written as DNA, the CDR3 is TGTGCCAGCAGCTTAGACTTTGGGGCCAGGGGGCTATTGACTGAAGCTTTCTTT. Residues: CASSLDFGARGLLTEAFF.